This passage covers 18 T cell receptor beta chains from one sample sequenced in a study of blood T cell repertoires in COVID-19. Sequencing used immunoSEQ multiplex PCR; TCRdb keeps in-frame clones, though not all of them. The data contain roughly 140,000 clones, over 70% of them seen just once; the ten biggest clones take up less than 2%. Sequenced: peripheral blood. The receptors shown here come from a woman aged 55-70 years with acute or convalescent COVID-19.

This CDR3 reads CASRLASSYEQYF. In nucleotides, the CDR3 is TGTGCCAGCAGATTAGCGAGTTCCTACGAGCAGTACTTC. V usage is TRBV6-5 and J usage is TRBJ2-7; D perhaps matches TRBD2 (5 bases). V dropped 6 bases and J dropped 1 base, with 10 bases sitting between them. Germline V gene lookup returns CDR1 MNHEY and CDR2 SVGAGI. The CDR3 runs 13 residues.

J is TRBJ2-7 and V is TRBV5-1; 10 bases are shared with TRBD2. Germline CDR1 is SGHRS and CDR2 is YFSETQ. CDR3 length: 18 amino acids. With V trimmed by 3 bases and J by 2 bases, 14 bases remained unmatched. This chain's CDR3 is CASSSFPTTSGDTYEQYF. CDR3 nucleotide sequence: TGCGCCAGCAGCTCCTTCCCCACTACTAGCGGGGATACCTACGAGCAGTACTTC.

The chain uses TRBV18 and TRBJ1-4; TRBD1 agrees at 10 bases. In germline, CDR1 is KGHSH, CDR2 LQKENI. The CDR3 spans 18 residues. J was trimmed by 0 bases and V by 3 bases; bases with no gene match: 7. In DNA, the CDR3 is TGTGCCAGCTCACCGAGGACTGGACAGGGGGCAACTAATGAAAAACTGTTTTTT. This codes for CASSPRTGQGATNEKLFF.

The chain couples TRBV7-9 to TRBJ1-1; D perhaps matches TRBD1 (5 bases). Trimming left V 6 bases short and J 1 base short, with 9 bases between. The CDR3 totals 13 residues. Germline V CDR1 and CDR2: SEHNR, FQNEAQ (reference sequence). CDR3 region: CASSYQGNTEAFF. CDR3 nucleotide sequence: TGTGCCAGCAGTTATCAGGGGAACACTGAAGCTTTCTTT.

The chain is built from TRBV5-6 and TRBJ1-1; D is unresolved. Trimming took off 4 bases at V and 8 bases at J, with 18 bases between the two ends. Germline lookup yields CDR1 SGHDT and CDR2 YYEEEE. The CDR3 contains 14 residues. The CDR3: CASSRRPGSTEAFF. Written as DNA, the CDR3 is TGTGCCAGCAGCCGACGACCCGGGTCCACGGAAGCTTTCTTT.

The chain combines TRBV28 with TRBJ2-1; D is perhaps TRBD1 (6 bases). CDR1 and CDR2 (germline): MDHEN, SYDVKM. V gave up 11 bases and J gave up 7 bases, with 12 bases separating them. This CDR3 has 11 amino acids. The CDR3 spells CAATGWNEQFF. CDR3 coding DNA: TGTGCCGCAACAGGGTGGAATGAGCAGTTCTTC.

This clone has just a few counts. The chain employs TRBV9 and TRBJ2-1, with 9 bases matching TRBD2. V lost 4 bases, J lost 4 bases, and 18 bases stayed unmatched. The germline V gene encodes CDR1 SGDLS and CDR2 YYNGEE. The CDR3 extends over 19 amino acids. For the CDR3, the DNA is TGTGCCAGCAGCTTCCGACTAGGTGTGGCGGGAGGGAGATACAATGAGCAGTTCTTC. It codes for CASSFRLGVAGGRYNEQFF.

This clone has more than one count but fewer than ten. This chain uses TRBV27 with TRBJ2-7; 10 bases fit TRBD2. The germline V gene has CDR1 MNHEY and CDR2 SMNVEV (reference sequence). This CDR3 contains 14 residues. With V trimmed by 5 bases and J by 2 bases, 3 bases remained unmatched. CDR3 bases: TGTGCCAGCAGTATACTAGCGGGGACCTACGAGCAGTACTTC. Residues: CASSILAGTYEQYF.

This clone was recorded once. The chain links TRBV4-1 to TRBJ2-1, with 7 bases matching TRBD2. Looked up from germline, CDR1 is MGHRA and CDR2 is YSYEKL. With 0 bases clipped from V and 9 bases from J, the junction kept 8 bases outside the gene matches. CDR3 length equals 15 residues. CDR3: CASSQEVTSVGEQFF. CDR3 sequence (DNA): TGCGCCAGCAGCCAAGAAGTTACTAGCGTCGGTGAGCAGTTCTTC.

V is TRBV20-1 and J is TRBJ2-4, with D possibly matching TRBD1 (5 bases). In germline, CDR1 is DFQATT, CDR2 SNEGSKA (reference sequence). V lost 2 bases to trimming and J lost 12 bases, with 11 bases between them. This CDR3 is built from 11 residues. The DNA for the CDR3 is TGCAGTGCTAGACAGGGTAGGACTCAGTACTTC. Its translation is CSARQGRTQYF.

V is TRBV6-1 and J is TRBJ2-5, with TRBD2 as a possible D gene (6 bases). The germline V and J ends were trimmed by 2 bases and 2 bases, with 12 bases remaining between them. Germline V gene sequence: CDR1 MNHNS, CDR2 SASEGT. The CDR3 has 15 amino acids. CDR3 coding DNA: TGTGCCAGCAGTGAAACGGGCGGGAAGCAAGAGACCCAGTACTTC. It yields the protein CASSETGGKQETQYF.

The chain carries TRBV3-1 (or the pseudogene TRBV3-2) and TRBJ2-7; D is perhaps TRBD1 (5 bases). In germline, CDR1 is LGHDT, CDR2 YNNKEL (reference sequence). The CDR3 is 14 amino acids. V dropped 3 bases and J dropped 1 base, with 10 bases sitting between them. The CDR3 protein is CASSQSYRSYEQYF. The DNA for the CDR3 is TGTGCCAGCAGCCAGTCATACAGGTCCTACGAGCAGTACTTC.

This chain uses TRBV27 with TRBJ1-1, with D possibly being TRBD1 (5 bases). V gave up 5 bases and J gave up 0 bases, with 13 bases separating them. CDR1 MNHEY and CDR2 SMNVEV come from the germline V gene (reference sequence). The CDR3 runs 15 residues. CDR3 nucleotide sequence: TGTGCCAGCAGTCCCAGGAAGGGGATGAACACTGAAGCTTTCTTT. Protein sequence: CASSPRKGMNTEAFF.

The chain employs TRBV14 and TRBJ2-4; 10 bases map to TRBD1. With 4 bases clipped from V and 4 bases from J, the junction kept 13 bases outside the gene matches. The germline V gene has CDR1 SGHDN and CDR2 FVKESK. The CDR3 totals 18 residues. CDR3 region: CASSPSFKTGGLKNIQYF. In DNA form, the CDR3 reads TGTGCCAGCAGCCCCTCCTTTAAGACAGGGGGCCTAAAAAACATTCAGTACTTC. Full variable domain (remainder filled in from reference TRBV14 and TRBJ2-4): EAGVTQFPSHSVIEKGQTVTLRCDPISGHDNLYWYRRVMGKEIKFLLHFVKESKQDESGMPNNRFLAERTGGTYSTLKVQPAELEDSGVYFCASSPSFKTGGLKNIQYFGAGTRLSVL.

The CDR3 bases are TGTGCCACCAGCAGAGATCGGTTAGCCAAAAACATTCAGTACTTC. Protein: CATSRDRLAKNIQYF. The chain combines TRBV15 with TRBJ2-4; D gene uncertain. The germline V gene encodes CDR1 LNHNV and CDR2 YYDKDF (reference sequence). Trimming left V 0 bases short and J 0 bases short, with 6 bases between. The CDR3 runs 15 residues.

This clone has a handful of counts. This rearrangement joins TRBV24-1 to TRBJ2-7; D gene ambiguous. Germline CDR1 reads KGHDR; CDR2 reads SFDVKD. V was shortened by 8 bases and J by 6 bases, with 13 bases between the two germline ends. The CDR3 has 12 amino acids. CDR3 DNA sequence: TGTGCCACCACCTCTTTCTCCGGCGAGCAGTACTTC. This sequence encodes CATTSFSGEQYF.

This clone was observed once. The chain recombines TRBV1 with TRBJ2-1; the DNA was not used to check the table's D call, TRBD1. TRBV1 is tagged as a pseudogene. The CDR3 has 14 amino acids. In DNA, the CDR3 is TGCACCAGCAGCCAAGAGCTTCCAGGGGGTGAGCAGTTCTTC. This sequence encodes CTSSQELPGGEQFF.

CDR3 DNA: TGTGCCAGTACGACTACGGGGAACACTGAAGCTTTCTTT. Amino acid sequence: CASTTTGNTEAFF. The V gene is TRBV19, the J gene TRBJ1-1; D unresolved. The CDR3 totals 13 residues. Trimming left V 7 bases short and J 1 base short, with 10 bases between. CDR1 is LNHDA and CDR2 is SQIVND in the germline V gene (reference sequence).